Listed here is a single TCR beta chain. Its specificity is unknown. Read sequence stops 3 residues before the CDR3 end, and the germline J gene provides the missing end. Trimming took 3 bases from V and 0 from J, leaving 15 bases between them. The CDR3 spans 17 residues. Germline V gene lookup returns CDR1 LNHDA and CDR2 SQIVND (reference sequence). Sequenced by immunoSEQ multiplex PCR; TCRdb stores in-frame clones only, minus some. The sample's table shows about 23,000 clones. This entry comes from a study of Tregs in tolerant kidney transplant recipients. Study outcomes and limitations: Biological reproducibility was not directly addressed, but technical replication error appeared minimal. Antigen-driven expansion was suggested because donor-specific Tregs expanded more than all Tregs in tolerant patients. Tregs expanded with activated donor B cells seemed most donor-specific.

The nonmyeloablative bone marrow transplants came from related graft donors, with transient mixed chimerism. CD4+CD25+CD127- Tregs, CD4+CD25- non-Tregs, CD4 and CD8 cells were sorted. This chain links TRBV19 with TRBJ2-1, with D maybe TRBD2 (6 bases). This TCR came from a human patient who received a combined kidney and bone marrow transplant. T cells may partly derive from the graft donor. The specimen was CD4+ T cells from blood (PBMCs), collected 6 months after the transplant. This CDR3 is CASSIHIRGSSYNEQFF. The part of the CDR3 DNA that was read is TGTGCCAGTAGTATCCACATCCGGGGGTCCTCCTACAATGAG.